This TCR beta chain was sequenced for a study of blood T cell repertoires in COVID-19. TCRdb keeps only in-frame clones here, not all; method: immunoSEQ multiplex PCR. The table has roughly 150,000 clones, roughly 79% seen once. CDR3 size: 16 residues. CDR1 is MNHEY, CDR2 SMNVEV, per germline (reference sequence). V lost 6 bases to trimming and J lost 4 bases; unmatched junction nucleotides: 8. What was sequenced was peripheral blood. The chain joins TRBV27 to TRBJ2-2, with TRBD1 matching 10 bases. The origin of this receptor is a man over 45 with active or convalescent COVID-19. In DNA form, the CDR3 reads TGTGCCAGCAGGGAGACAGGGGGCGCGAGCACCGGGGAGCTGTTTTTT. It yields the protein CASRETGGASTGELFF.